These 27 T cell receptor beta chains originate from one sample sequenced in a study of beta chain features in type 1 diabetes. Since all of the isolated RNA was reverse transcribed, expressed TCRB transcripts were what got sequenced. Assay: immunoSEQ multiplex PCR; the TCRdb copy retains only in-frame clones and omits some. The data hold about 620,000 clones, with around 16% observed a single time. Sequencing input: naive CD4+ T cells from blood. The origin of the receptors is a man aged 18 to 30 in good health.

This sequence joins TRBV7-2 and TRBJ2-1; 8 bases match TRBD2. Germline V gene sequence: CDR1 SGHTA, CDR2 FQGNSA. V lost 0 bases to trimming and J lost 4 bases; unmatched junction nucleotides: 8. CDR3 size: 17 residues. The CDR3 loop is CASSLASRGALYNEQFF. CDR3 DNA: TGTGCCAGCAGCTTAGCTTCGCGGGGGGCCCTATACAATGAGCAGTTCTTC.

This clone was counted between two and nine times. The chain employs TRBV7-9 and TRBJ1-1; D is ambiguous. The germline V gene has CDR1 SEHNR and CDR2 FQNEAQ (reference sequence). Trimming shortened V by 5 bases and J by 1 base, and 8 bases separated the two germline ends. The CDR3 runs 13 residues. The CDR3 sequence is CASSPWGNTEAFF. Written as DNA, the CDR3 is TGTGCCAGCAGCCCGTGGGGGAACACTGAAGCTTTCTTT.

The V call is TRBV11-1, the J call TRBJ2-5, with a possible D match to TRBD2 (5 bases). The CDR3 length is 13 residues. V was clipped by 3 bases and J by 5 bases, with 10 bases between them. Germline lookup yields CDR1 SGHAT and CDR2 FQDESV (reference sequence). The CDR3 DNA reads as TGTGCCAGCAGCTTCCTAGCAAGGGAGACCCAGTACTTC. This codes for CASSFLARETQYF. Full variable domain (outside the CDR3, taken from reference TRBV11-1 and TRBJ2-5): EAEVAQSPRYKITEKSQAVAFWCDPISGHATLYWYRQILGQGPELLVQFQDESVVDDSQLPKDRFSAERLKGVDSTLKIQPAELGDSAMYLCASSFLARETQYFGPGTRLLVL.

The chain uses TRBV7-9 and TRBJ2-7; D call uncertain. The length of the CDR3 is 14 residues. CDR1 is SEHNR and CDR2 is FQNEAQ in the germline V gene (reference sequence). V was trimmed by 8 bases and J by 0 bases, leaving 14 bases between them. CDR3 amino acids: CASSPWGSSYEQYF. Written as DNA, the CDR3 is TGTGCCAGCTCCCCGTGGGGATCCTCCTACGAGCAGTACTTC.

The table lists this clone with a few counts. This chain uses TRBV6-5 with TRBJ1-1, with D perhaps TRBD1 (5 bases). Looked up from germline, CDR1 is MNHEY and CDR2 is SVGAGI. The CDR3 sequence is 14 residues long. With 6 bases removed from V and 0 bases from J, the gap between germline ends came to 11 bases. As DNA, the CDR3 is TGTGCCAGCAGGTTCCGAGGGGTGAACACTGAAGCTTTCTTT. Translating gives CASRFRGVNTEAFF.

This chain uses TRBV9 with TRBJ1-6; possible D gene TRBD1, 5 bases. V lost 0 bases, J lost 5 bases, and 12 bases lay in between. Per the germline V gene, CDR1 is SGDLS and CDR2 is YYNGEE. This CDR3 is 16 amino acids long. CDR3 DNA sequence: TGTGCCAGCAGCGTAGACCCGGGACGGGATAATTCACCCCTCCACTTT. Amino acid sequence: CASSVDPGRDNSPLHF.

Comment on this clone: Other DNA sequences from this sample encode an identical CDR3 as well. The genes are TRBV15 and TRBJ2-5; 9 bases line up with TRBD1. This CDR3 has 14 amino acids. The V gene end was trimmed by 6 bases and the J gene end by 5 bases; junction bases not matched to a gene: 7. Germline CDR1 reads LNHNV; CDR2 reads YYDKDF (reference sequence). CDR3 coding DNA: TGTGCCACCAGTGCACAGGGGGCTTGGGAGACCCAGTACTTC. It specifies CATSAQGAWETQYF.

This clone has just a few counts. V is TRBV10-3 and J is TRBJ1-1, with D tentatively TRBD1 (6 bases). In germline, CDR1 is ENHRY, CDR2 SYGVKD. Deletions cut 6 bases from V and 3 bases from J, with 17 bases between. The CDR3 has 15 residues. CDR3 bases: TGTGCCATCAGGGCGTTCCGGGACAAGGACACTGAAGCTTTCTTT. Amino acid sequence: CAIRAFRDKDTEAFF.

The chain uses TRBV5-1 and TRBJ2-5, with 9 nucleotides matching TRBD2. V lost 0 bases and J lost 2; bases outside the gene matches: 5. The CDR3 consists of 16 residues. Germline V gene lookup returns CDR1 SGHRS and CDR2 YFSETQ. The CDR3, as DNA: TGCGCCAGCAGCTTGGCTGGACTAGCGACGCAAGAGACCCAGTACTTC. Its protein product is CASSLAGLATQETQYF.

The chain employs TRBV5-4 and TRBJ2-3; D remains unclear. V was pared by 0 bases and J by 2 bases, with 4 bases between. CDR3 length: 13 residues. Germline values: CDR1 SGHNT, CDR2 YYREEE (reference sequence). The CDR3 region is CASSLENTDTQYF. The CDR3 nucleotides are TGTGCCAGCAGCTTGGAGAACACAGATACGCAGTATTTT.

The table lists this clone with a few counts. V gene TRBV7-2 combines with J gene TRBJ2-7; D uncertain. With 5 bases removed from V and 6 bases from J, the gap between germline ends came to 8 bases. The CDR3 loop spans 11 amino acids. Germline V gene data show CDR1 as SGHTA and CDR2 as FQGNSA. CDR3 DNA sequence: TGTGCCAGCAGCCTGGGGATCGAGCAGTACTTC. Encoded protein: CASSLGIEQYF.

The chain has TRBV28 and TRBJ2-5; 7 bases map to TRBD2. Germline V gives CDR1 MDHEN, CDR2 SYDVKM. V dropped 6 bases and J dropped 2; count of bases not matched to a gene: 9. This CDR3 spans 15 amino acids. The CDR3 protein is CASRMGGLGQETQYF. Here the CDR3 DNA reads TGTGCCAGCAGGATGGGAGGGTTGGGGCAAGAGACCCAGTACTTC. Full variable domain (remainder filled in from reference TRBV28 and TRBJ2-5): DVKVTQSSRYLVKRTGEKVFLECVQDMDHENMFWYRQDPGLGLRLIYFSYDVKMKEKGDIPEGYSVSREKKERFSLILESASTNQTSMYLCASRMGGLGQETQYFGPGTRLLVL.

The chain uses TRBV2 and TRBJ1-6; D call uncertain. Germline V CDR1 and CDR2: SNHLY, FYNNEI. CDR3 size: 13 residues. Trimming took 0 bases from V and 8 from J, leaving 5 bases between them. CDR3 amino acids: CASSEAVYSPLHF. CDR3 sequence (DNA): TGTGCCAGCAGTGAAGCGGTCTATTCACCCCTCCACTTT.

This clone has ten or more counts. Other nucleotide sequences from this sample produce the same CDR3. J is TRBJ2-3 and V is TRBV28; 11 nucleotides line up with TRBD2. CDR1 and CDR2 from the germline V gene are MDHEN and SYDVKM. V was clipped by 5 bases and J by 6 bases; unmatched bases: 7. The CDR3 consists of 15 residues. The CDR3 nucleotides read TGTGCCAGCAGTAGATTAGCGGGAGGGCCGGATACGCAGTATTTT. Amino acid sequence: CASSRLAGGPDTQYF.

This chain links TRBV2 with TRBJ2-7; TRBD1 aligns across 7 bases. In germline, CDR1 is SNHLY, CDR2 FYNNEI. This CDR3 comprises 13 residues. The V gene end was trimmed by 6 bases and the J gene end by 2 bases; junction bases not matched to a gene: 4. The CDR3 DNA reads TGTGCCAGCAGCCCCGGGACAGCCTACGAGCAGTACTTC. Translating gives CASSPGTAYEQYF.

In this sample, this clone turned up a few times. The chain is built from TRBV5-1 and TRBJ2-1; TRBD2 matches 10 bases. Germline values: CDR1 SGHRS, CDR2 YFSETQ. There are 15 residues in the CDR3. Trimming removed 7 bases from V and 11 bases from J; junction bases left unmatched: 15. CDR3 sequence reads: CASGPPSGSVHQQFF. The CDR3 DNA sequence: TGCGCCAGCGGGCCTCCTAGCGGGAGCGTACACCAGCAGTTCTTC. Variable domain in full (rest from reference TRBV5-1 and TRBJ2-1): KAGVTQTPRYLIKTRGQQVTLSCSPISGHRSVSWYQQTPGQGLQFLFEYFSETQRNKGNFPGRFSGRQFSNSRSEMNVSTLELGDSALYLCASGPPSGSVHQQFFGPGTRLTVL.

This clone has more than one count but fewer than ten. The V and J genes are TRBV7-2 and TRBJ2-1; D is possibly TRBD2 (5 bases). This CDR3 has 15 residues. The V and J ends lost 5 bases and 6 bases respectively, with 17 bases between them. The germline gives CDR1 SGHTA, CDR2 FQGNSA. The CDR3 nucleotides are TGTGCCAGCAGCCCGGCCCCGGTTGCGGGCAATGAGCAGTTCTTC. Encoded protein: CASSPAPVAGNEQFF.

The chain employs TRBV4-2 and TRBJ2-3, with 10 bases identical to TRBD1. The J segment lost 1 base and the V segment lost 1 base, leaving 2 bases of the junction unmatched. The germline V gene encodes CDR1 LGHNA and CDR2 YNFKEQ. The CDR3 extends over 16 amino acids. CDR3 DNA: TGTGCCAGCAGCCAAGGGGGGACAGGGGGCACAGATACGCAGTATTTT. Its translation is CASSQGGTGGTDTQYF.

The CDR3 is CASSEPLLHNEQFF. The CDR3 DNA sequence: TGCGCCAGCTCAGAACCCTTACTCCACAATGAGCAGTTCTTC. The V and J genes are TRBV5-1 and TRBJ2-1; D remains unclear. The V end lost 7 bases, the J end lost 5 bases, and 16 bases lay between the germline ends. Looked up from germline, CDR1 is SGHRS and CDR2 is YFSETQ. This CDR3 is built from 14 residues.

The chain is built from TRBV6-6 and TRBJ2-3; 8 nucleotides match TRBD2. The V gene end was trimmed by 5 bases and the J gene end by 0 bases; junction bases not matched to a gene: 4. The CDR3 runs to 15 residues. Germline assignment: CDR1 MNHNY and CDR2 SVGAGI (reference sequence). The CDR3 DNA reads as TGTGCCAGCAGTCCCGGGAGGGTTAGCACAGATACGCAGTATTTT. Its protein is CASSPGRVSTDTQYF.

The gene calls are TRBV28 and TRBJ1-2; possibly TRBD1 for D (5 bases). Germline CDR1 is MDHEN and CDR2 is SYDVKM. The CDR3 covers 13 residues. The V and J ends lost 4 bases and 7 bases respectively, with 13 bases between them. As DNA, the CDR3 is TGTGCCAGCAGTTCCCGGGTGGGGGGTGGCTACACCTTC. It is translated as CASSSRVGGGYTF.

Only a few counts were recorded for this clone. The chain is built from TRBV4-3 and TRBJ2-3, with D possibly being TRBD1 or TRBD2 (5 bases each). There are 20 residues in the CDR3. V lost 3 bases and J lost 1, with 26 bases in between. The germline V gene encodes CDR1 LGHNA and CDR2 YSLEER. The CDR3 sequence: CASSQGPRGVIAGRTDTQYF. DNA for the CDR3: TGCGCCAGCAGCCAGGGGCCTCGAGGGGTGATAGCAGGGCGCACAGATACGCAGTATTTT.

The rearrangement uses TRBV28 and TRBJ2-7; 12 bases are shared with TRBD2. The V gene's germline CDR1 is MDHEN and CDR2 SYDVKM. Unmatched junction bases numbered 8, after V lost 10 bases and J lost 1 base. This CDR3 spans 15 amino acids. The chain's CDR3 is CATVSSGRGSYEQYF. Written as DNA, the CDR3 is TGTGCCACCGTATCTAGCGGGAGGGGGTCCTACGAGCAGTACTTC.

The gene calls are TRBV4-3 and TRBJ2-4; 7 nucleotides line up with TRBD2. CDR1 and CDR2 from the germline V gene are LGHNA and YSLEER. The V and J ends lost 4 bases and 3 bases, in that order; junction bases with no gene match: 12. This CDR3 has 17 amino acids. In DNA form, the CDR3 reads TGCGCCAGCAGCCTCCGAGGGGAGGGAAGGGGCAAAAACATTCAGTACTTC. This gives the protein CASSLRGEGRGKNIQYF.

This chain uses TRBV25-1 with TRBJ1-2; 8 nucleotides align to TRBD1. V lost 6 bases, J lost 4 bases, and 13 bases stayed unmatched. Germline V gene lookup returns CDR1 MGHDK and CDR2 SYGVNS. The CDR3 runs 16 residues. CDR3 sequence reads: CASSFSGGRYGYGYTF. CDR3 DNA: TGTGCCAGCAGCTTCTCAGGGGGCCGTTACGGCTATGGCTACACCTTC.

V gene TRBV5-1 combines with J gene TRBJ1-2; D call uncertain. V lost 4 bases and J 5 bases, leaving 12 bases between the germline ends. The germline CDR1 and CDR2 sequences are SGHRS and YFSETQ. This CDR3 is 13 amino acids long. The CDR3 spells CASSADVRYGYTF. The DNA of the CDR3 is TGCGCCAGCAGCGCGGACGTCCGATATGGCTACACCTTC.

CDR3 bases: TGCGCCAGCAGCCTAAAAATTTGGGAGGATCGTGAGGGGCAGTACTTC. Translating it yields CASSLKIWEDREGQYF. The chain uses TRBV4-3 and TRBJ2-7, with D maybe TRBD2 (6 bases). Germline V gene lookup returns CDR1 LGHNA and CDR2 YSLEER. V lost 4 bases and J lost 9, with 25 bases in between. The CDR3 runs to 16 residues.